These T cell receptor beta chains were read from a single sample in a study of blood T cell repertoires in COVID-19. Clones were read by immunoSEQ multiplex PCR, and TCRdb kept only the in-frame ones, dropping some. This sample has about 110,000 clones, with under 75% found just once. The specimen sequenced was peripheral blood. The receptor set was obtained from an elderly man with acute or convalescent COVID-19. Both conserved end residues are part of each CDR3. D genes are given only for firm matches. Some rows have no size entry. The others give once, few or many, or a class for an expanded clone.

size	J	V	D	DNA	CDR3
-	TRBJ2-7	TRBV5-5	-	TGTGCCAGCAGCTTCAGACGGACAGCGCAGCAATCCTACGAGCAGTACTTC	CASSFRRTAQQSYEQYF
few	TRBJ2-1	TRBV6-2/TRBV6-3	-	TGTGCCAGCAGCCTAAGCGGGACATATAACAATGAGCAGTTCTTC	CASSLSGTYNNEQFF
-	TRBJ2-7	TRBV4-1	-	TGCGCCAGCAGCCAAACTAGATTCTACGAGCAGTACTTC	CASSQTRFYEQYF
medium-sized	TRBJ1-2	TRBV6-4	-	TGTGCCAGCAGTGACACACCACAGGGATTGGATGGCTACACCTTC	CASSDTPQGLDGYTF
-	TRBJ2-3	TRBV11-2	TRBD2	TGTGCCAGCAGCATCGGGACTAGCGGAGGCACAGATACGCAGTATTTT	CASSIGTSGGTDTQYF
-	TRBJ1-1	TRBV9	TRBD1	TGTGCCAGCAGCGCCGCGGGGGACAGGGGATTTCGCCGCGAAGCTTTCTTT	CASSAAGDRGFRREAFF
-	TRBJ2-7	TRBV4-3	TRBD2	TGCGCCAGCAGCCAAGACCTAGCGGACGCCTACGAGCAGTACTTC	CASSQDLADAYEQYF
-	TRBJ2-3	TRBV5-4	TRBD1	TGTGCCAGCAGCGCGGGACAGGGGGCCTTCACAGATACGCAGTATTTT	CASSAGQGAFTDTQYF
many	TRBJ1-3	TRBV5-6	-	TGTGCCAGCAGCTTGTACGAGACTGGAAACACCATATATTTT	CASSLYETGNTIYF
-	TRBJ1-1	TRBV29-1	-	TGCAGCGCACAGACGACAGAAGCTTTCTTT	CSAQTTEAFF
once	TRBJ2-1	TRBV19	TRBD2	TGTGCCAGTAGTATAGTTAGCGGGGGCAATGAGCAGTTCTTC	CASSIVSGGNEQFF
-	TRBJ2-7	TRBV2	-	TGTGCCAGCAGTCTCCTAAATTTCGTAAGCGAGCAGTACTTC	CASSLLNFVSEQYF
once	TRBJ2-5	TRBV14	-	TGTGCCAGCAGCCAAGTCCCAGGGAGGTTAGAGACCCAGTACTTC	CASSQVPGRLETQYF
-	TRBJ2-7	TRBV11-2	TRBD1	TGTGCCAGCAGCTTAGAGGACAGGGGTTCCTACGAGCAGTACTTC	CASSLEDRGSYEQYF
-	TRBJ1-2	TRBV29-1	-	TGCAGCGTTGAAGGAGGGGGTACACGGGGCTACACCTTC	CSVEGGGTRGYTF
-	TRBJ1-2	TRBV3-1/TRBV3-2	-	TGTGCCAGCAGCCAAGCGGCGGACTATGGCTACACCTTC	CASSQAADYGYTF
-	TRBJ2-4	TRBV2	-	TGTGCCAGCAACCCGGGAGCCAACATTCAGTACTTC	CASNPGANIQYF
-	TRBJ2-3	TRBV7-2	TRBD2	TGTGCCAGCAGCTTTGGGATAGCGGGCCGCACAGATACGCAGTATTTT	CASSFGIAGRTDTQYF
-	TRBJ2-7	TRBV7-8	-	TGTGCCAGCAGCTACAGCGGGTCCCCCCCCTACGAGCAGTACTTC	CASSYSGSPPYEQYF
-	TRBJ2-1	TRBV11-2	TRBD2	TGTGCCAGCAGCTTAGTATTCACACTAGCGGGAGTCGTTGAGCAGTTCTTC	CASSLVFTLAGVVEQFF
-	TRBJ2-5	TRBV18	-	TGTGCCAGTGGGGCCCAGGATGGGACCCAGTACTTC	CASGAQDGTQYF
-	TRBJ1-5	TRBV28	TRBD1	TGTGCCAGCAGGCCACAGGGGCGCCCGAATCAGCCCCAGCATTTT	CASRPQGRPNQPQHF
-	TRBJ2-1	TRBV7-6	-	TGTGCCAGCAGCTCGGACACGGCCAGCTCCTACAATGAGCAGTTCTTC	CASSSDTASSYNEQFF
once	TRBJ2-7	TRBV28	TRBD1	TGTGCCAGCAGCTTGATACAGGGGTACGAGCAGTACTTC	CASSLIQGYEQYF
-	TRBJ2-7	TRBV18	-	TGTGCCAGCTCTCCCCTCGGGTACGAGCAGTACTTC	CASSPLGYEQYF